The sequence of this TCR beta chain was determined in a study of blood T cell repertoires in COVID-19. Study-level information: Researchers got acute and convalescent COVID-19 samples from the United States, Italy and Spain. Sample material is recorded as cDNA or gDNA derived from T cells, B-cell-depleted T cells, or PBMCs.

Authors' analysis steps: Scientists estimated how many nucleated cells there were by amplifying reference gene primers. Produced via immunoSEQ multiplex PCR; TCRdb's table is partial and in-frame only. V, J and clone size derive from that table, while D and trimming were established from the DNA sequence. The table shows 120,000 or so clones, with 88% occurring only once. Germline-derived CDR1 and CDR2 are SEHNR and FQNEAQ (reference sequence). V was clipped by 8 bases and J by 5 bases; unmatched bases: 8. CDR3 length: 13 residues. The TCR comes from a human donor in a cohort sampled during active COVID-19. This chain uses TRBV7-9 with TRBJ2-5; 7 nucleotides align to TRBD2. The specimen sequenced was peripheral blood. The DNA of the CDR3 is TGTGCCAGCCGAGCGGGGTTAGGGGAGACCCAGTACTTC. This sequence encodes CASRAGLGETQYF.